The 15 T cell receptor beta chains in this list originate from one sample, sequenced in a study of blood T cell repertoires in COVID-19. The repertoire was sequenced with immunoSEQ multiplex PCR; TCRdb's copy has only in-frame clones and lacks some. This sample carries over 200,000 clones, around four fifths of them seen once, and the ten largest clones take roughly 9.4%. Sequenced: peripheral blood. The receptors were gathered from a man in his forties with active or convalescent COVID-19.

The genes are TRBV18 and TRBJ2-6, with TRBD1 identical over 9 bases. CDR1 KGHSH and CDR2 LQKENI come from the germline V gene. CDR3 length equals 18 residues. The J segment lost 4 bases and the V segment lost 2 bases, leaving 9 bases of the junction unmatched. CDR3 amino acids: CASSPLRDRGSGANVLTF. The CDR3 DNA reads TGTGCCAGCTCACCATTGCGAGACAGGGGGTCCGGGGCCAACGTCCTGACTTTC.

V usage is TRBV15 and J usage is TRBJ1-2, with D possibly matching TRBD1 (5 bases). Germline values: CDR1 LNHNV, CDR2 YYDKDF (reference sequence). The CDR3 consists of 15 residues. With 3 bases removed from V and 3 bases from J, the gap between germline ends came to 14 bases. The CDR3 region is CATSSRGREDYGYTF. DNA of the CDR3: TGTGCCACCAGCAGTAGGGGCAGGGAGGACTATGGCTACACCTTC.

The rearrangement uses TRBV5-6 and TRBJ1-3; TRBD1 is a possible D gene (6 bases). The CDR3 contains 17 residues. V lost 2 bases, J lost 0 bases, and 15 bases lay in between. The germline CDR1 and CDR2 sequences are SGHDT and YYEEEE. The CDR3 is CASSLGGTTYSGNTIYF. The CDR3 bases are TGTGCCAGCAGCTTAGGTGGGACAACGTACTCTGGAAACACCATATATTTT.

The chain carries TRBV24-1 and TRBJ1-4, with a tentative D call TRBD1 (6 bases). In germline, CDR1 is KGHDR, CDR2 SFDVKD. V lost 2 bases to trimming and J lost 3 bases, with 9 bases between them. This CDR3 region has 15 residues. This CDR3 is CATSDSGTPNEKLFF. CDR3 DNA: TGTGCCACCAGTGATTCCGGGACACCTAATGAAAAACTGTTTTTT.

The chain combines TRBV3-1 (or the pseudogene TRBV3-2) with TRBJ1-3; 11 nucleotides line up with TRBD1. The CDR3 is 16 residues long. J gave up 7 bases and V 1 base, and 6 bases lay outside the gene matches. Germline V gene lookup returns CDR1 LGHDT and CDR2 YNNKEL (reference sequence). The CDR3 reads CASSQVRTGGGNTIYF. The CDR3 nucleotides are TGTGCCAGCAGCCAAGTCAGGACAGGGGGCGGCAACACCATATATTTT.

The J gene is TRBJ1-5, the V gene TRBV19; D is uncertain. V gave up 4 bases and J gave up 2 bases, with 12 bases separating them. Per germline, CDR1 LNHDA and CDR2 SQIVND (reference sequence). This CDR3 has 15 amino acids. CDR3 DNA: TGTGCCAGTAGTACCCCCGGAGATCGCAATCAGCCCCAGCATTTT. Its translation: CASSTPGDRNQPQHF.

J is TRBJ2-4 and V is TRBV30, with D tentatively TRBD1 or TRBD2 (5 bases each). This CDR3 region has 12 residues. V was trimmed by 5 bases and J by 4 bases, leaving 9 bases between them. Germline V CDR1 and CDR2: GTSNPN, SVGIG (reference sequence). This chain's CDR3 is CAWGTGKNIQYF. In DNA form, the CDR3 reads TGTGCCTGGGGGACGGGTAAAAACATTCAGTACTTC.

The chain employs TRBV11-2 and TRBJ2-7; the D gene is possibly TRBD2 (6 bases). CDR1 is SGHAT, CDR2 FQNNGV, per germline. The CDR3 spans 15 residues. Trimming took off 0 bases at V and 5 bases at J, with 14 bases between the two ends. CDR3 loop: CASSLEVRGGNEQYF. Written as DNA, the CDR3 is TGTGCCAGCAGCTTAGAGGTGCGGGGTGGTAACGAGCAGTACTTC.

V gene TRBV3-1 (or the pseudogene TRBV3-2) combines with J gene TRBJ1-2, with D perhaps TRBD1 (6 bases). The CDR3 runs 15 residues. Germline loops: CDR1 LGHDT, CDR2 YNNKEL (reference sequence). V dropped 3 bases and J dropped 3 bases, with 14 bases sitting between them. The CDR3 region is CASSQDRSRHYGYTF. The CDR3 region has the DNA TGTGCCAGCAGCCAGGACAGATCCCGGCACTATGGCTACACCTTC.

The chain combines TRBV9 with TRBJ1-2; TRBD1 matches at 8 bases. CDR1 and CDR2 (germline): SGDLS, YYNGEE. This CDR3 has 14 amino acids. The ends lost 4 bases at V and 6 bases at J; junction bases unmatched: 8. The CDR3 nucleotides read TGTGCCAGCAGCCCCCCCGACAGGGGAAATGGCTACACCTTC. Its protein product is CASSPPDRGNGYTF.

The V call is TRBV11-2, the J call TRBJ2-6, with 9 bases lining up with TRBD1. Looked up from germline, CDR1 is SGHAT and CDR2 is FQNNGV. The CDR3 sequence is 19 residues long. After removal of 0 bases from V and 0 bases from J, the junction contained 6 bases not matched to a gene. The CDR3: CASSLDRGTGFSGANVLTF. The CDR3 nucleotides read TGTGCCAGCAGCTTAGATAGAGGGACAGGGTTCTCTGGGGCCAACGTCCTGACTTTC. Looking up the rest from reference TRBV11-2 and TRBJ2-6 gives the full variable domain: EAGVAQSPRYKIIEKRQSVAFWCNPISGHATLYWYQQILGQGPKLLIQFQNNGVVDDSQLPKDRFSAERLKGVDSTLKIQPAKLEDSAVYLCASSLDRGTGFSGANVLTFGAGSRLTVL.

The chain couples TRBV7-9 to TRBJ1-1; TRBD1 matches 10 bases. Trimming removed 6 bases from V and 4 bases from J; junction bases left unmatched: 2. CDR1 and CDR2 (germline): SEHNR, FQNEAQ (reference sequence). The CDR3 extends over 13 amino acids. The CDR3 DNA reads as TGTGCCAGCAGGGGGACAGGGGTCACTGAAGCTTTCTTT. As protein: CASRGTGVTEAFF. Using reference TRBV7-9 and TRBJ1-1 for the parts outside the CDR3, the full variable domain is DTGVSQNPRHKITKRGQNVTFRCDPISEHNRLYWYRQTLGQGPEFLTYFQNEAQLEKSRLLSDRFSAERPKGSFSTLEIQRTEQGDSAMYLCASRGTGVTEAFFGQGTRLTVV.

The V and J genes are TRBV20-1 and TRBJ1-2; D is uncertain. Germline V gene data show CDR1 as DFQATT and CDR2 as SNEGSKA (reference sequence). V lost 3 bases to trimming and J lost 0 bases, with 8 bases between them. This CDR3 contains 13 residues. The chain's CDR3 is CSASKPPNYGYTF. The CDR3, as DNA: TGCAGTGCTAGTAAGCCTCCTAACTATGGCTACACCTTC.

J is TRBJ1-2 and V is TRBV7-8, with TRBD1 identical over 9 bases. Trimming took 5 bases from V and 4 from J; bases not matched to a gene: 11. There are 16 residues in the CDR3. Germline CDR1 and CDR2: SGHVS and FQNEAQ. As DNA, the CDR3 is TGTGCCAGCAGCCGACTCAACAGGGGGCACCCCTATGGCTACACCTTC. Translation gives CASSRLNRGHPYGYTF.

This clone has only one observation. The chain recombines TRBV7-3 with TRBJ2-2; 11 bases line up with TRBD2. Germline loops: CDR1 SGHTA, CDR2 FQGTGA. The CDR3 is 14 amino acids. V dropped 4 bases and J dropped 7; count of bases not matched to a gene: 2. The CDR3 is CASSYTSGGGELFF. CDR3 bases: TGTGCCAGCAGCTACACTAGCGGGGGCGGGGAGCTGTTTTTT.